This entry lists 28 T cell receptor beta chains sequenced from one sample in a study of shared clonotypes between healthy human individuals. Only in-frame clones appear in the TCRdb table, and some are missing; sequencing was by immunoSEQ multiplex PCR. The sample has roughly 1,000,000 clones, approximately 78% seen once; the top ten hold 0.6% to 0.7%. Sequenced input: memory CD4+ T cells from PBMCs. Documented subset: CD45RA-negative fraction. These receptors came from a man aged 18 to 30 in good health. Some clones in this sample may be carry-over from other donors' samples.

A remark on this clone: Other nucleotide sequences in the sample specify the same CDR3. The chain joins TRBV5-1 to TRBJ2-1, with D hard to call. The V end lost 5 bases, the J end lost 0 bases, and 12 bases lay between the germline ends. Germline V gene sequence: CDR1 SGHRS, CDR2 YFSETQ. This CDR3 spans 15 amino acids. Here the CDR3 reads CASSSTGSSYNEQFF. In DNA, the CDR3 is TGCGCCAGCAGTTCTACTGGATCCTCCTACAATGAGCAGTTCTTC.

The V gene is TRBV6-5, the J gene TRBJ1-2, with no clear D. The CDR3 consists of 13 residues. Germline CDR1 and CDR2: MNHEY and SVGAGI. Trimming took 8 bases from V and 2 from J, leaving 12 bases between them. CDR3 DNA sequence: TGTGCCAGCCACGTAGGGCGCAACTATGGCTACACCTTC. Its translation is CASHVGRNYGYTF.

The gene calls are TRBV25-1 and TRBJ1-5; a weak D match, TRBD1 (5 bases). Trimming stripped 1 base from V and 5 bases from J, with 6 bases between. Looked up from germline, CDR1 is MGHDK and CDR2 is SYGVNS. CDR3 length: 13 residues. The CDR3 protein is CASSESGHQPQHF. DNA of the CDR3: TGTGCCAGCAGTGAATCGGGGCATCAGCCCCAGCATTTT.

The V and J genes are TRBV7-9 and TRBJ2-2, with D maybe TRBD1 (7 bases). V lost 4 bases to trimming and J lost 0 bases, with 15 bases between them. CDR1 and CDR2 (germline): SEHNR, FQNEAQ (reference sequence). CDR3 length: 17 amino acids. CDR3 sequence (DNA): TGTGCCAGCAGCTCCAGGGGGGCGGGAACGAACACCGGGGAGCTGTTTTTT. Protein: CASSSRGAGTNTGELFF.

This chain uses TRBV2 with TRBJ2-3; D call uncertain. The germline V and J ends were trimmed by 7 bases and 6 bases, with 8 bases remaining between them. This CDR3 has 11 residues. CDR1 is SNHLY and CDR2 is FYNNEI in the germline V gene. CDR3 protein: CASTVQDTQYF. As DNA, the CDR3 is TGTGCCAGCACGGTTCAGGATACGCAGTATTTT.

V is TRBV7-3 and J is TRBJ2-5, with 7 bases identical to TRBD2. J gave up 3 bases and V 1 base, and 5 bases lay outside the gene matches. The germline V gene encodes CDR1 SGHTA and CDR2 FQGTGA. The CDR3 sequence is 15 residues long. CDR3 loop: CASSLRASGKETQYF. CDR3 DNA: TGTGCCAGCAGCTTAAGGGCTAGCGGTAAAGAGACCCAGTACTTC.

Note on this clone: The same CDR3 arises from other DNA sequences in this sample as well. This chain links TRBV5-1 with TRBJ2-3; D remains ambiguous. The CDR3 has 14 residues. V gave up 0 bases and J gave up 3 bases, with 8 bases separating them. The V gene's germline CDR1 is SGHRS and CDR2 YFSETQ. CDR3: CASSLAPGTDTQYF. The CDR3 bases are TGCGCCAGCAGCTTGGCCCCTGGGACAGATACGCAGTATTTT. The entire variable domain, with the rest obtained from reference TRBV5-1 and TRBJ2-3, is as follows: KAGVTQTPRYLIKTRGQQVTLSCSPISGHRSVSWYQQTPGQGLQFLFEYFSETQRNKGNFPGRFSGRQFSNSRSEMNVSTLELGDSALYLCASSLAPGTDTQYFGPGTRLTVL.

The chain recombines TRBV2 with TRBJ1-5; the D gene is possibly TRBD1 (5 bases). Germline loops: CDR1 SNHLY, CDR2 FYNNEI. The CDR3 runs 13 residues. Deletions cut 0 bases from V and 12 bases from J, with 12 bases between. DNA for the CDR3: TGTGCCAGCAGTGAAGCGCGGGCAGGGAACCAGCATTTT. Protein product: CASSEARAGNQHF.

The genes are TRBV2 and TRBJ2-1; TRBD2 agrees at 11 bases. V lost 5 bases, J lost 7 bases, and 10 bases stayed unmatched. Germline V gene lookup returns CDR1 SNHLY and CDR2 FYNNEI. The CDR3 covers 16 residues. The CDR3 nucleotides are TGTGCCAGCAGTTCCCTAAATAGCGGGAGGGGTAATGAGCAGTTCTTC. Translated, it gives CASSSLNSGRGNEQFF.

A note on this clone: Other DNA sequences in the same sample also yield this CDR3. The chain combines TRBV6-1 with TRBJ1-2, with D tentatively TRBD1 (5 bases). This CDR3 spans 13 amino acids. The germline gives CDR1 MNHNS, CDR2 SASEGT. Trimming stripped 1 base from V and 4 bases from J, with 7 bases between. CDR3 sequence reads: CASSEGGGYGYTF. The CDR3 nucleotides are TGTGCCAGCAGTGAAGGTGGGGGCTATGGCTACACCTTC.

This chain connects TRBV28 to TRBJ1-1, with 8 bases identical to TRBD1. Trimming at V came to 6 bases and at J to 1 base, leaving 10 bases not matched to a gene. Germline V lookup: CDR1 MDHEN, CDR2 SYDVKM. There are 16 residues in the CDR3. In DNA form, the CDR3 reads TGTGCCAGCAGAAAAGGGGGGACAGGTGAGAACACTGAAGCTTTCTTT. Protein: CASRKGGTGENTEAFF.

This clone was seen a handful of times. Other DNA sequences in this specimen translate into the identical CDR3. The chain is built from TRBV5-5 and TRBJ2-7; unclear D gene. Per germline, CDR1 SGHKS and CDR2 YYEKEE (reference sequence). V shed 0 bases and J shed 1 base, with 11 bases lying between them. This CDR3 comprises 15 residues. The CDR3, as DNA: TGTGCCAGCAGCTTGGGTGGATCAGGATCCTACGAGCAGTACTTC. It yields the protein CASSLGGSGSYEQYF.

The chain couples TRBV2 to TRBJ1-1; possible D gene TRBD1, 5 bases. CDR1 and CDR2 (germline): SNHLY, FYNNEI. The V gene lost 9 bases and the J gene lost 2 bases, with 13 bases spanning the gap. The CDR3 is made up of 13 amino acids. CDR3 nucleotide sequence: TGTGCCAGAAACCGGGACCAAAACACTGAAGCTTTCTTT. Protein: CARNRDQNTEAFF.

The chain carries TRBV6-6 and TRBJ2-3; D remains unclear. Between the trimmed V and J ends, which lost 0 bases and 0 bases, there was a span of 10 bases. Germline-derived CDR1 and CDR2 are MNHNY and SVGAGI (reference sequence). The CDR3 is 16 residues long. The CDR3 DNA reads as TGTGCCAGCAGTTACTCAGCGTTCGCTAGCACAGATACGCAGTATTTT. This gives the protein CASSYSAFASTDTQYF.

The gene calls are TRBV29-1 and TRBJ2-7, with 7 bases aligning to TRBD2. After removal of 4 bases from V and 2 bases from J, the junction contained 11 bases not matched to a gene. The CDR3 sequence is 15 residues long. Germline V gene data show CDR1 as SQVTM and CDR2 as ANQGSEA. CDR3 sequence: CSVAGGSEEPYEQYF. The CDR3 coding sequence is TGCAGCGTTGCGGGGGGTAGCGAAGAACCCTACGAGCAGTACTTC.

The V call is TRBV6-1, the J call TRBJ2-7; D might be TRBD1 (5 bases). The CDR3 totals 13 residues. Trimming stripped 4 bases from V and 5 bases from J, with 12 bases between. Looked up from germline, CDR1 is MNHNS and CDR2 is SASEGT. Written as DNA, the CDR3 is TGTGCCAGCAGTGGGGGCGCCACCCACGAGCAGTACTTC. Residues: CASSGGATHEQYF.

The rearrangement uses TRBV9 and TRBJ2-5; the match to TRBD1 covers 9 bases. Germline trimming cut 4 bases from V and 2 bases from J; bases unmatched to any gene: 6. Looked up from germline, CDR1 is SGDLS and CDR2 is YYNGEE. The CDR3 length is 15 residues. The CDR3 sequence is CASSPQGTGQETQYF. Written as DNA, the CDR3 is TGTGCCAGCAGCCCCCAGGGGACAGGGCAAGAGACCCAGTACTTC.

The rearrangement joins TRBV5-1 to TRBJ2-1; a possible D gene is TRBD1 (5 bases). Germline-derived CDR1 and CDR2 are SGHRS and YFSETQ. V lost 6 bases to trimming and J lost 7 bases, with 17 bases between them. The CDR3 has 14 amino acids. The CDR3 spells CASKVRVLANEQFF. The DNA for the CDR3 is TGCGCCAGCAAAGTCAGGGTCTTAGCAAATGAGCAGTTCTTC. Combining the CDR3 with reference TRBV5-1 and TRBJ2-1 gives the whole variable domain KAGVTQTPRYLIKTRGQQVTLSCSPISGHRSVSWYQQTPGQGLQFLFEYFSETQRNKGNFPGRFSGRQFSNSRSEMNVSTLELGDSALYLCASKVRVLANEQFFGPGTRLTVL.

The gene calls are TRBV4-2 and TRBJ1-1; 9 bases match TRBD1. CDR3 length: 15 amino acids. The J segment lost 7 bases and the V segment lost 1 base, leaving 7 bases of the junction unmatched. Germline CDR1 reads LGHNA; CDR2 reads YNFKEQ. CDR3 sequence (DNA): TGTGCCAGCAGCCAAGTAACAGGGGGCTCGGTTGAAGCTTTCTTT. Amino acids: CASSQVTGGSVEAFF.

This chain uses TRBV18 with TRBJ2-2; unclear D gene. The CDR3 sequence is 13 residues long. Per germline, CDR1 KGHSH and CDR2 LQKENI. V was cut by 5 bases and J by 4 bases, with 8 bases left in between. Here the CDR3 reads CASSVKGTGELFF. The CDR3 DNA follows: TGTGCCAGCTCAGTCAAGGGCACCGGGGAGCTGTTTTTT.

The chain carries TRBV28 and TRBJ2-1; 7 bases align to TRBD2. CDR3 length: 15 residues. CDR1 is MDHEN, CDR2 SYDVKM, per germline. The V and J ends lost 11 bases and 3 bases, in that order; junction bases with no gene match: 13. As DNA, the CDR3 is TGTGCCCTGCCGGGGGGAACCCCAAACTACAATGAGCAGTTCTTC. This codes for CALPGGTPNYNEQFF.

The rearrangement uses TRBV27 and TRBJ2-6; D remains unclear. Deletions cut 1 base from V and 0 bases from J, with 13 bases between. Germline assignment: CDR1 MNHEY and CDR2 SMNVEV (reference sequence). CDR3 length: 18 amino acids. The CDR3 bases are TGTGCCAGCAGTTTATTGGGAAGTGTAGGCTCTGGGGCCAACGTCCTGACTTTC. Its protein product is CASSLLGSVGSGANVLTF.

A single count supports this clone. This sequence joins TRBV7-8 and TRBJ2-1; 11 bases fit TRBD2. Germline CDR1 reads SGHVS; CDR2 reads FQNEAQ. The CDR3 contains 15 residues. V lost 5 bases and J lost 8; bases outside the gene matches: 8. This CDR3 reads CASSLIAGGSDEQFF. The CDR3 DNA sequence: TGTGCCAGCAGCCTTATAGCGGGAGGGTCTGATGAGCAGTTCTTC.

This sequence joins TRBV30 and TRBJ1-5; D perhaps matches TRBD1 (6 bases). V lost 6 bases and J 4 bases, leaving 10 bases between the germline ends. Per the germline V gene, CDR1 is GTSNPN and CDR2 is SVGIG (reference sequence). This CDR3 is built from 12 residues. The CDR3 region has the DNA TGTGCCTGCCAAACAGGGAATCAGCCCCAGCATTTT. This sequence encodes CACQTGNQPQHF. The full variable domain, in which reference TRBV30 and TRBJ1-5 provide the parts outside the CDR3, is SQTIHQWPATLVQPVGSPLSLECTVEGTSNPNLYWYRQAAGRGLQLLFYSVGIGQISSEVPQNLSASRPQDRQFILSSKKLLLSDSGFYLCACQTGNQPQHFGDGTRLSIL.

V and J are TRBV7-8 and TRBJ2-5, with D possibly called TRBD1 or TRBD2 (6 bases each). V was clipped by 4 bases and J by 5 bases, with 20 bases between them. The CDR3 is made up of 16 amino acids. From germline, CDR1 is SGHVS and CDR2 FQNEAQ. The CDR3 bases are TGTGCCAGCAGCTCCGCGCTAGGGAGAGGGGGGGAGACCCAGTACTTC. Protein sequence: CASSSALGRGGETQYF.

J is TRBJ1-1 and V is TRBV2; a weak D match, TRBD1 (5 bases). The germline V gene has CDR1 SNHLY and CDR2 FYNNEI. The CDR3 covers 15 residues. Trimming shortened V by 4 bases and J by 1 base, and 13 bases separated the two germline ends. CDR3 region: CASSVRGQKNTEAFF. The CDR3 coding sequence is TGTGCCAGCAGTGTAAGGGGCCAGAAGAACACTGAAGCTTTCTTT.

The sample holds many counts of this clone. CDR3 residues: CSAYRQGGYTF. In DNA, the CDR3 is TGCAGTGCTTATAGACAGGGAGGCTACACCTTC. The J gene is TRBJ1-2, the V gene TRBV20-1; TRBD1 matches 7 bases. This CDR3 is built from 11 residues. CDR1 is DFQATT, CDR2 SNEGSKA, per germline (reference sequence). After removal of 5 bases from V and 8 bases from J, the junction contained 5 bases not matched to a gene.

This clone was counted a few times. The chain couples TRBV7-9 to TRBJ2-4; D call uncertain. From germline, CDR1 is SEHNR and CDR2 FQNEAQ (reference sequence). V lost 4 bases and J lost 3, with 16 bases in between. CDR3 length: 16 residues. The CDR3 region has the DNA TGTGCCAGCAGCTCCCAGTCGCTTTTCAACAAAAACATTCAGTACTTC. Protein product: CASSSQSLFNKNIQYF.